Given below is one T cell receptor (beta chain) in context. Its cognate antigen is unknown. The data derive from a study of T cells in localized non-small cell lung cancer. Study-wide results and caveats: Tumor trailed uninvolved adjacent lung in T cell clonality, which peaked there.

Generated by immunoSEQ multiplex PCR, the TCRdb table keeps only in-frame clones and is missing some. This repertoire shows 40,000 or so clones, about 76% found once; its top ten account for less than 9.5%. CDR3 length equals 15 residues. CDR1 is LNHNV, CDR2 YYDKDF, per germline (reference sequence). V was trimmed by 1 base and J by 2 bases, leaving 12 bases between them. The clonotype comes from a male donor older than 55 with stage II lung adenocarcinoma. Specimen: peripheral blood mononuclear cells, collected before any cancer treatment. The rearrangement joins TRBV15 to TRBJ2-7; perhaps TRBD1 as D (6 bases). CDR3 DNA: TGTGCCACCAGCAGAGGGGGGCTCACAACCTACGAGCAGTACTTC. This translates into CATSRGGLTTYEQYF.